The 16 T cell receptor beta chains presented below share a single source sample, sequenced in a study of blood T cell repertoires in COVID-19. Only in-frame clones appear in the TCRdb table, and some are missing; sequencing was by immunoSEQ multiplex PCR. This sample has 220,000 or so clones, with roughly 82% found just once. Sequenced input: PBMCs or T cells enriched from blood (not recorded which). The receptors stem from a woman aged 50 to 65 who had recovered from COVID-19.

The V gene is TRBV27, the J gene TRBJ2-3, with D possibly matching TRBD2 (5 bases). This CDR3 is built from 14 residues. CDR1 and CDR2 from the germline V gene are MNHEY and SMNVEV (reference sequence). V lost 8 bases, J lost 5 bases, and 17 bases lay in between. CDR3 nucleotide sequence: TGTGCCAGCTCCTCGTGGCTCCGGGGAGATACGCAGTATTTT. Residues: CASSSWLRGDTQYF.

The CDR3 nucleotides read TGTGCCAGCATGGACACTATCCTGAGGGAAAAACTGTTTTTT. Amino acids: CASMDTILREKLFF. V is TRBV6-5 and J is TRBJ1-4, with D perhaps TRBD1 (5 bases). Trimming took off 7 bases at V and 8 bases at J, with 17 bases between the two ends. The CDR3 spans 14 residues. The germline CDR1 and CDR2 sequences are MNHEY and SVGAGI.

This chain links TRBV25-1 with TRBJ2-1; D possibly corresponds to TRBD1 (6 bases). Trimming left V 2 bases short and J 9 bases short, with 8 bases between. Germline V gene sequence: CDR1 MGHDK, CDR2 SYGVNS. CDR3 length equals 12 residues. For the CDR3, the DNA is TGTGCCAGCAGTGAAAGAGGGGGTGAGCAGTTCTTC. Protein sequence: CASSERGGEQFF.

The chain uses TRBV11-1 and TRBJ2-5; 8 nucleotides match TRBD1. V lost 2 bases and J lost 6; bases outside the gene matches: 11. The germline CDR1 and CDR2 sequences are SGHAT and FQDESV (reference sequence). The length of the CDR3 is 16 residues. The CDR3 nucleotides read TGTGCCAGCAGCTTATTTGGACAGGGCGGAACGAAGACCCAGTACTTC. Translating it yields CASSLFGQGGTKTQYF.

The chain carries TRBV2 and TRBJ2-5; maybe TRBD1 (5 bases). CDR3 length: 13 amino acids. Germline V gene lookup returns CDR1 SNHLY and CDR2 FYNNEI. Trimming removed 5 bases from V and 3 bases from J, with 10 bases in between. CDR3 bases: TGTGCCAGCAGTTCCCAGGGAAAAGAGACCCAGTACTTC. This sequence encodes CASSSQGKETQYF.

The V gene is TRBV7-9, the J gene TRBJ1-1; TRBD1 aligns across 8 bases. This CDR3 contains 15 residues. With V trimmed by 4 bases and J by 5 bases, 9 bases remained unmatched. Per germline, CDR1 SEHNR and CDR2 FQNEAQ (reference sequence). CDR3 protein: CASSSATGARTEAFF. As DNA, the CDR3 is TGTGCCAGCAGCTCCGCGACAGGGGCGCGAACTGAAGCTTTCTTT.

V usage is TRBV2 and J usage is TRBJ2-7; D not resolved. V lost 6 bases to trimming and J lost 3 bases, with 6 bases between them. The CDR3 contains 11 residues. Germline values: CDR1 SNHLY, CDR2 FYNNEI. DNA for the CDR3: TGTGCCAGCAGGAACTTCTACGAGCAGTACTTC. This codes for CASRNFYEQYF. Variable domain in full (rest from reference TRBV2 and TRBJ2-7): EPEVTQTPSHQVTQMGQEVILRCVPISNHLYFYWYRQILGQKVEFLVSFYNNEISEKSEIFDDQFSVERPDGSNFTLKIRSTKLEDSAMYFCASRNFYEQYFGPGTRLTVT.

There are many counts of this clone. The V gene is TRBV6-5, the J gene TRBJ2-7; D is unresolved. CDR1 and CDR2 (germline): MNHEY, SVGAGI. V lost 7 bases and J lost 7, with 11 bases in between. CDR3 length equals 11 residues. The DNA for the CDR3 is TGTGCCAGCAAGTCAGCCGGGGAGCAGTACTTC. Translated, it gives CASKSAGEQYF.

The rearrangement links TRBV4-3 to TRBJ1-3; no definite D call. Germline V gives CDR1 LGHNA, CDR2 YSLEER. V lost 0 bases, J lost 4 bases, and 7 bases lay in between. There are 14 residues in the CDR3. The CDR3 loop reads CASSQDIGGNTIYF. CDR3 in DNA: TGCGCCAGCAGCCAAGATATCGGGGGAAACACCATATATTTT.

This clone was observed a handful of times. Written as DNA, the CDR3 is TGTGCCAGCCTCTGGACGGGACAGTCCCCTTACGAGCAGTACTTC. Translation gives CASLWTGQSPYEQYF. The rearrangement joins TRBV6-5 to TRBJ2-7; TRBD1 aligns across 7 bases. Germline values: CDR1 MNHEY, CDR2 SVGAGI. V was clipped by 8 bases and J by 4 bases; unmatched bases: 14. This CDR3 spans 15 amino acids.

This chain uses TRBV30 with TRBJ2-3, with TRBD2 matching over 7 bases. The germline gives CDR1 GTSNPN, CDR2 SVGIG (reference sequence). This CDR3 region has 15 residues. The J segment lost 0 bases and the V segment lost 8 bases, leaving 11 bases of the junction unmatched. CDR3 in amino acids: CARAWGSGSTDTQYF. The CDR3 coding sequence is TGTGCCCGAGCTTGGGGTAGCGGGAGCACAGATACGCAGTATTTT.

The rearrangement links TRBV7-8 to TRBJ2-5; D is perhaps TRBD1 (5 bases). The V end lost 0 bases, the J end lost 5 bases, and 22 bases lay between the germline ends. Germline V CDR1 and CDR2: SGHVS, FQNEAQ. The CDR3 runs to 18 residues. Here the CDR3 DNA reads TGTGCCAGCAGCTTAGCGTGGGTCAAAGCAGGGTTTGAGGAGACCCAGTACTTC. Protein sequence: CASSLAWVKAGFEETQYF.

This rearrangement joins TRBV28 to TRBJ1-1; TRBD1 is a possible D gene (6 bases). Trimming took off 5 bases at V and 4 bases at J, with 11 bases between the two ends. Germline V gene sequence: CDR1 MDHEN, CDR2 SYDVKM. CDR3 size: 13 residues. The CDR3 sequence: CASSRGWGTEAFF. In nucleotides, the CDR3 is TGTGCCAGCAGTAGGGGGTGGGGCACTGAAGCTTTCTTT.

This rearrangement joins TRBV30 to TRBJ1-5, with D possibly being TRBD1 (5 bases). The V gene lost 0 bases and the J gene lost 5 bases, with 11 bases spanning the gap. The CDR3 covers 14 residues. Looked up from germline, CDR1 is GTSNPN and CDR2 is SVGIG (reference sequence). CDR3 sequence (DNA): TGTGCCTGGAGTGTAGGGGCTTCCGATCAGCCCCAGCATTTT. Amino acid sequence: CAWSVGASDQPQHF.

The chain joins TRBV11-3 to TRBJ1-2, with D hard to call. CDR1 and CDR2 from the germline V gene are SGHNT and YENEEA. The CDR3 consists of 13 residues. V lost 5 bases and J 7 bases, leaving 14 bases between the germline ends. CDR3 region: CASSLRSSSGYTF. In DNA, the CDR3 is TGTGCCAGCAGCCTACGGTCCTCGAGTGGCTACACCTTC.

DNA for the CDR3: TGTGCCAGCAGTTACCTCCCCGGGACTAGCGGGATTAACACCGGGGAGCTGTTTTTT. Protein product: CASSYLPGTSGINTGELFF. This chain uses TRBV6-2 or TRBV6-3 with TRBJ2-2; TRBD2 matches at 13 bases. V shed 2 bases and J 2 bases; nucleotides not matched to a gene: 8. The CDR3 extends over 19 amino acids. Germline V gene data show CDR1 as MNHEY and CDR2 as SVGEGT.